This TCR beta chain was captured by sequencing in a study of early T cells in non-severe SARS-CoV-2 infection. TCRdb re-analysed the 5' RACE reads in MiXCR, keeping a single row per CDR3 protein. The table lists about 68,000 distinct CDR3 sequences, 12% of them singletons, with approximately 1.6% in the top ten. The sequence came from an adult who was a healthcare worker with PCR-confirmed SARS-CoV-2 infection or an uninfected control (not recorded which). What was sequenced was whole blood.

CDR3 nucleotide sequence: TGTGCCAGCAGCTTAAAGGCGGCCTCTGGAAACACCATATATTTT. Translation: CASSLKAASGNTIYF. The gene calls are TRBV13 and TRBJ1-3; D is unresolved. Trimming shortened V by 2 bases and J by 0 bases, and 8 bases separated the two germline ends. Germline assignment: CDR1 PRHDT and CDR2 FYEKMQ (reference sequence). The CDR3 spans 15 residues.